The rows below give T cell receptor beta chains drawn from one sample of a study of Graves' ophthalmopathy and Graves' hyperthyroidism. TCRdb re-called the multiplex PCR reads with MiXCR, one entry per CDR3 protein. Of some 210,000 distinct CDR3 sequences listed, 29% are singletons. Sequencing was carried out using peripheral blood. These receptors were collected from a man aged 50 to 59 with Graves' ophthalmopathy. The CDR3 runs from the conserved cysteine through the conserved F or W. The order of the fields is D gene, clone size, J gene, V gene, CDR3 protein, CDR3 DNA. D genes are given only for firm matches. Some rows have no size entry. The others give once, few or many, or a class for an expanded clone.

>.|many|TRBJ2-5|TRBV7-3
CASSLNGAGRQETQYF
TGTGCCAGCAGCCTCAACGGCGCGGGACGGCAAGAGACCCAGTACTTC
>.|many|TRBJ1-5|TRBV20-1
CSATPQGYSNQPQHF
TGCAGTGCTACCCCCCAGGGTTACAGCAATCAGCCCCAGCATTTT
>TRBD1|medium-sized|TRBJ1-1|TRBV27
CASSRDRVSGMNTEAFF
TGTGCCAGCAGTAGAGACAGGGTGAGCGGCATGAACACTGAAGCTTTCTTT
>.|many|TRBJ1-5|TRBV7-8
CASSLQRILNQPQHF
TGTGCCAGCAGCCTACAACGGATCCTCAATCAGCCCCAGCATTTT
>.|.|TRBJ2-7|TRBV4-1
CASSQDANGGYEQYF
TGCGCCAGCAGCCAAGACGCCAACGGGGGTTACGAGCAGTACTTC
>.|.|TRBJ2-7|TRBV7-2
CASSLVTGYEQYF
TGTGCCAGCAGCTTAGTTACGGGCTACGAGCAGTACTTC
>.|few|TRBJ1-5|TRBV6-1
CASREDTYDNNQPQHF
TGTGCCAGCAGAGAGGACACCTATGACAACAATCAGCCCCAGCATTTT
>.|few|TRBJ1-1|TRBV12-3/TRBV12-4
CASRETGTSEAFF
TGTGCCAGCAGGGAGACCGGGACAAGTGAAGCTTTCTTT
>TRBD2|many|TRBJ2-7|TRBV12-3/TRBV12-4
CASSLDGGDSLSYEQYF
TGTGCCAGCAGTTTAGATGGGGGGGACTCCCTCTCCTACGAGCAGTACTTC
>.|many|TRBJ1-1|TRBV11-2
CASSTTGLEAFF
TGTGCCAGCAGCACCACAGGGCTTGAAGCTTTCTTT
>.|many|TRBJ2-7|TRBV7-6
CASSLDPPGGGGEEQYF
TGTGCCAGCAGCTTAGACCCCCCGGGCGGCGGGGGCGAAGAGCAGTACTTC
>.|many|TRBJ2-5|TRBV29-1
CSVVGRETQYF
TGCAGCGTTGTAGGGCGAGAGACCCAGTACTTC
>.|few|TRBJ1-1|TRBV6-5
CASSYLRQANTEAFF
TGTGCCAGCAGTTACCTCCGACAGGCGAACACTGAAGCTTTCTTT
>.|many|TRBJ1-6|TRBV6-5
CASSYQEHNSPLHF
TGTGCCAGCAGTTACCAGGAACATAATTCACCCCTCCACTTT
>.|medium-sized|TRBJ1-6|TRBV27
CASSFRGSGPPLHF
TGTGCCAGCAGTTTTAGGGGCTCAGGGCCACCCCTCCACTTT
>TRBD2|many|TRBJ2-5|TRBV20-1
CSAPSGLAGTQYF
TGCAGTGCTCCGTCCGGACTAGCGGGGACCCAGTACTTC
>.|.|TRBJ1-1|TRBV6-1
CASSSDRLSTEAFF
TGTGCCAGCAGCTCTGACAGGTTGAGCACTGAAGCTTTCTTT
>.|many|TRBJ1-2|TRBV29-1
CSVEGLGEGYTF
TGCAGCGTTGAAGGGCTGGGGGAAGGCTACACCTTC
>.|.|TRBJ1-1|TRBV29-1
CSVVQGQTEAFF
TGCAGCGTAGTCCAGGGTCAGACTGAAGCTTTCTTT
>.|.|TRBJ1-2|TRBV12-5
CASGGGPAYGYTF
TGTGCTAGTGGTGGGGGGCCAGCCTATGGCTACACCTTC